The 11 T cell receptor beta chains presented below share a single source sample, sequenced in a study of blood T cell repertoires in COVID-19. TCRdb's copy holds only in-frame clones and misses some; the assay was immunoSEQ multiplex PCR. The sample includes about 230,000 clones, approximately 81% of them seen just once. Sequencing used peripheral blood. These receptors all come from a middle-aged man with acute or convalescent COVID-19.

V is TRBV6-6 and J is TRBJ1-3, with 7 positions matching TRBD1. Trimming cost V 6 bases and J 7 bases; bases outside gene matches: 9. The germline V gene encodes CDR1 MNHNY and CDR2 SVGAGI (reference sequence). The CDR3 covers 14 residues. The CDR3 coding sequence is TGTGCCAGCAGGGGGGACAGTTCGCGGAACACCATATATTTT. Translated: CASRGDSSRNTIYF.

The chain employs TRBV11-2 and TRBJ2-5, with D perhaps TRBD1 (6 bases). Trimming removed 4 bases from V and 2 bases from J, with 14 bases in between. The germline V gene has CDR1 SGHAT and CDR2 FQNNGV. This CDR3 is built from 15 residues. The DNA of the CDR3 is TGTGCCAGCAGCTCTACCGGGACACCGCAAGAGACCCAGTACTTC. This gives the protein CASSSTGTPQETQYF. Filled out from reference TRBV11-2 and TRBJ2-5, the complete variable domain reads EAGVAQSPRYKIIEKRQSVAFWCNPISGHATLYWYQQILGQGPKLLIQFQNNGVVDDSQLPKDRFSAERLKGVDSTLKIQPAKLEDSAVYLCASSSTGTPQETQYFGPGTRLLVL.

V gene TRBV25-1 combines with J gene TRBJ1-4; 7 nucleotides align to TRBD1. The CDR3 extends over 16 amino acids. CDR1 is MGHDK and CDR2 is SYGVNS in the germline V gene. V shed 3 bases, J shed 8 bases, and the junction held 12 bases outside the gene matches. CDR3 bases: TGTGCCAGCAGTGAGCCCTTGACAGGGCCGGGCGAAAAACTGTTTTTT. This encodes CASSEPLTGPGEKLFF.

The chain links TRBV5-6 to TRBJ1-6; weak D call: TRBD1 (5 bases). Germline V CDR1 and CDR2: SGHDT, YYEEEE. V lost 0 bases and J lost 9, with 10 bases in between. The CDR3 sequence is 14 residues long. The CDR3 reads CASSLVSGGSPLHF. DNA of the CDR3: TGTGCCAGCAGCTTGGTCTCCGGGGGTTCACCCCTCCACTTT. Filled out from reference TRBV5-6 and TRBJ1-6, the complete variable domain reads DAGVTQSPTHLIKTRGQQVTLRCSPKSGHDTVSWYQQALGQGPQFIFQYYEEEERQRGNFPDRFSGHQFPNYSSELNVNALLLGDSALYLCASSLVSGGSPLHFGNGTRLTVT.

The V call is TRBV5-1, the J call TRBJ1-1; 7 nucleotides match TRBD1. This CDR3 comprises 15 residues. The germline V gene encodes CDR1 SGHRS and CDR2 YFSETQ. Trimming took 0 bases from V and 3 from J; bases not matched to a gene: 5. CDR3 sequence reads: CASSLGSRGDTEAFF. CDR3 DNA sequence: TGCGCCAGCAGCTTGGGGTCCAGGGGGGACACTGAAGCTTTCTTT.

This clone was picked up one time. The rearrangement uses TRBV28 and TRBJ2-5; D perhaps matches TRBD2 (5 bases). Trimming took off 5 bases at V and 9 bases at J, with 19 bases between the two ends. The CDR3 is made up of 14 amino acids. Germline V CDR1 and CDR2: MDHEN, SYDVKM. The CDR3 bases are TGTGCCAGCAGTACCCCCGACGGACTCGGGGCCCAGTACTTC. Its translation is CASSTPDGLGAQYF.

The CDR3 DNA reads as TGCGCCAGCAGCTTGAGAGGGGGAGCAGAGACCCAGTACTTC. Protein: CASSLRGGAETQYF. The J gene is TRBJ2-5, the V gene TRBV5-1, with a possible D match to TRBD1 (6 bases). The germline gives CDR1 SGHRS, CDR2 YFSETQ. The CDR3 is 14 amino acids. The V gene lost 1 base and the J gene lost 4 bases, with 11 bases spanning the gap.

The chain combines TRBV24-1 with TRBJ1-4; the D is unclear. There are 13 residues in the CDR3. V was shortened by 4 bases and J by 5 bases, with 7 bases between the two germline ends. The germline gives CDR1 KGHDR, CDR2 SFDVKD. The DNA of the CDR3 is TGTGCCACCAGTGACCCTTCCAATGAAAAACTGTTTTTT. Residues: CATSDPSNEKLFF.

The chain uses TRBV9 and TRBJ1-1, with D perhaps matching TRBD1 (6 bases). V lost 3 bases and J 4 bases, leaving 16 bases between the germline ends. CDR1 is SGDLS and CDR2 is YYNGEE in the germline V gene. The CDR3 extends over 15 amino acids. CDR3 residues: CASSATDSVGTEAFF. In nucleotides, the CDR3 is TGTGCCAGCAGCGCAACGGACAGCGTCGGCACTGAAGCTTTCTTT.

This clone was recorded a few times. The chain has TRBV4-2 and TRBJ1-2; D gene ambiguous. The CDR3 has 15 residues. The V gene lost 0 bases and the J gene lost 8 bases, with 16 bases spanning the gap. Germline loops: CDR1 LGHNA, CDR2 YNFKEQ. CDR3 sequence reads: CASSQEGAPPAGYTF. The CDR3 region has the DNA TGTGCCAGCAGCCAAGAAGGAGCCCCGCCGGCGGGCTACACCTTC.

The chain employs TRBV2 and TRBJ2-3; D remains ambiguous. CDR3 length: 13 residues. Germline CDR1 SNHLY, CDR2 FYNNEI. V was clipped by 3 bases and J by 5 bases, with 9 bases between them. The CDR3: CASSDRSGDTQYF. The CDR3 DNA sequence: TGTGCCAGCAGTGATAGATCCGGAGATACGCAGTATTTT.